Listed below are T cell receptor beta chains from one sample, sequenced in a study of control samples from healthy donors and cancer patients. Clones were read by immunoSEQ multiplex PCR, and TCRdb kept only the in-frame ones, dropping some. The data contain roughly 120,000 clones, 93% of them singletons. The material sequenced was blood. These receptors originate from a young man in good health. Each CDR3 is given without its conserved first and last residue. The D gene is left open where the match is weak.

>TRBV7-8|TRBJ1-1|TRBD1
ASSYGQGGIEAF
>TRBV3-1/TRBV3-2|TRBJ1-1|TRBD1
ASSPATGGTAEAF
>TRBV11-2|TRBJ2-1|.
ASSSLRNEQF
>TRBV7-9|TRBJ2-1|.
ASRGGAYNEQF
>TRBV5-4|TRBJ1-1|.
ASSPGPTTPTEAF
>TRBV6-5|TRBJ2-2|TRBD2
ASSFSGGGTGELF
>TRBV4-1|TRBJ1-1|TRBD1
ASSQEVGGLTEAF
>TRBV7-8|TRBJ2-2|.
ASSLTGELF
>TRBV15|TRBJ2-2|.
GGLNTGELF
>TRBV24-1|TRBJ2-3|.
ATRDRGPDTQY
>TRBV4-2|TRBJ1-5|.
ASSQDTQGGQPQH
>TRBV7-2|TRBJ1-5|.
ASGPAMSNQPQH
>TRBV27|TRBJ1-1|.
ASSSGLLNTEAF
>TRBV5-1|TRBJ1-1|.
ASTQMTGAEAF
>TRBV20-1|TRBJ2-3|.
SASRGTSTDTQY
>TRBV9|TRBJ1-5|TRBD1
ASSPGGGNQPQH
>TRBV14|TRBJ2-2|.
ASSPLLRSQSTGELF
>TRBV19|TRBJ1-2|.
ASTPSGSNYYYGYT
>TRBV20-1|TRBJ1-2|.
SARVTDTPT
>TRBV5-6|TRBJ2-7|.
ASSLGTGWSSYEQY
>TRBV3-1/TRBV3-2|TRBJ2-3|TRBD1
ASSQDPQDRVETDTQY
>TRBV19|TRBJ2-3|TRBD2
ASSTRGGGEPDTQY
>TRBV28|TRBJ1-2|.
ASSDTKANYGYT
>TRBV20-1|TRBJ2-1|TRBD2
SASRLAGGNEQF
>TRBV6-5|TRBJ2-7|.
ASSYDRSYEQY
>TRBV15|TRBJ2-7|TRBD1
ATSPGQGPNYEQY
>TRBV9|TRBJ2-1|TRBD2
ASSVEIGGARYEQF
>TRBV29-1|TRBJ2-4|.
SADETGTSY
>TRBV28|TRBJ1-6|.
ASILGGAGSPLH
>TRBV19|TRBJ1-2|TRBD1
ASRVSGQQRWGNYGYT
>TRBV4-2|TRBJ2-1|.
ASSLIEGGEQF
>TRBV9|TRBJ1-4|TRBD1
ASSRGQLNEKLF
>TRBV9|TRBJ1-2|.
ASSGKFTRGYT
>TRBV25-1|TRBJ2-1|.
ASSDPADEQF
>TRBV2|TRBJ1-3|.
ASSDGRDALAGNTIY
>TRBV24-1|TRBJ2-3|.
ATGSLGDTQY
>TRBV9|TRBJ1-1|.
ASSAQQVLNTEAF
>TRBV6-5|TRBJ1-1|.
ASSYSRGMNTEAF
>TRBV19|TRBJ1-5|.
ASSIRRGGGGRDNQPQH
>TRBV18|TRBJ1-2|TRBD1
ASSPTGGEEGYT
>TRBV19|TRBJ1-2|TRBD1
ASSPTGTVNYGYT
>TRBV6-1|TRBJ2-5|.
ASSELRGRFGETQY